A single sample is the source of the 19 T cell receptor beta chains below, sequenced in a study of T cell changes during pregnancy in multiple sclerosis. Clones were sequenced by immunoSEQ multiplex PCR, and TCRdb holds only the in-frame ones, with some missing. This repertoire shows about 57,000 clones, approximately 89% found once; its top ten account for around 3.3%. The source material was peripheral blood, sampled after pregnancy. These TCRs come from a female donor in good health, enrolled as a control in a pregnancy study.

This chain connects TRBV4-3 to TRBJ2-3, with TRBD2 identical over 7 bases. Germline V CDR1 and CDR2: LGHNA, YSLEER. The V gene end was trimmed by 1 base and the J gene end by 2 bases; junction bases not matched to a gene: 9. This CDR3 contains 17 residues. The CDR3 loop is CASSQGSSGRLTDTQYF. CDR3 in DNA: TGCGCCAGCAGCCAAGGATCTTCCGGGAGGCTCACAGATACGCAGTATTTT.

V gene TRBV18 combines with J gene TRBJ1-2; 7 bases match TRBD1. CDR1 is KGHSH, CDR2 LQKENI, per germline. The CDR3 is made up of 16 amino acids. V gave up 0 bases and J gave up 3 bases; unmatched junction bases: 7. The CDR3 bases are TGTGCCAGCTCACCACCGGTGACAGGGACCTACTATGGCTACACCTTC. Translation: CASSPPVTGTYYGYTF.

The chain employs TRBV5-6 and TRBJ1-5, with D tentatively TRBD1 (5 bases). V lost 1 base to trimming and J lost 0 bases, with 11 bases between them. Germline lookup yields CDR1 SGHDT and CDR2 YYEEEE. CDR3 length equals 16 residues. In DNA form, the CDR3 reads TGTGCCAGCAGCTTGTGGAGACAGCATAGCAATCAGCCCCAGCATTTT. Translated, it gives CASSLWRQHSNQPQHF.

The rearrangement uses TRBV28 and TRBJ2-5; the D gene is possibly TRBD1 (5 bases). Trimming shortened V by 3 bases and J by 2 bases, and 19 bases separated the two germline ends. CDR1 is MDHEN, CDR2 SYDVKM, per germline. This CDR3 has 17 amino acids. The CDR3 region is CASSLERFMRTQETQYF. CDR3 sequence (DNA): TGTGCCAGCAGTTTGGAGAGGTTTATGCGGACACAAGAGACCCAGTACTTC.

The chain couples TRBV5-6 to TRBJ2-5, with D maybe TRBD2 (6 bases). The CDR3 length is 14 residues. Germline CDR1 and CDR2: SGHDT and YYEEEE. Trimming took 3 bases from V and 4 from J, leaving 13 bases between them. The CDR3 region is CASSSRRARETQYF. CDR3 nucleotides: TGTGCCAGCAGCTCGAGGAGGGCCCGAGAGACCCAGTACTTC.

The V call is TRBV28, the J call TRBJ2-3; 8 bases match TRBD2. The germline CDR1 and CDR2 sequences are MDHEN and SYDVKM. CDR3 length equals 15 residues. Trimming at V came to 2 bases and at J to 3 bases, leaving 4 bases not matched to a gene. The CDR3 DNA follows: TGTGCCAGCAGTTTAGGGGCTAGCGGGACAGATACGCAGTATTTT. It translates to CASSLGASGTDTQYF.

This clone was seen just once. This chain links TRBV5-6 with TRBJ1-4; 7 nucleotides align to TRBD1. The CDR3 contains 16 residues. Per the germline V gene, CDR1 is SGHDT and CDR2 is YYEEEE. V shed 4 bases, J shed 0 bases, and the junction held 6 bases outside the gene matches. In DNA form, the CDR3 reads TGTGCCAGCAGCCACACAGGGGACGCAACTAATGAAAAACTGTTTTTT. Protein product: CASSHTGDATNEKLFF.

The chain employs TRBV13 and TRBJ2-3, with 11 bases fitting TRBD2. This CDR3 region has 16 residues. Germline assignment: CDR1 PRHDT and CDR2 FYEKMQ (reference sequence). Trimming cost V 5 bases and J 2 bases; bases outside gene matches: 6. The CDR3 protein is CASSARTSGFTDTQYF. The CDR3 DNA reads TGTGCCAGCAGCGCCAGGACTAGCGGGTTCACAGATACGCAGTATTTT. Together with reference TRBV13 and TRBJ2-3, the CDR3 gives the full variable domain: AAGVIQSPRHLIKEKRETATLKCYPIPRHDTVYWYQQGPGQDPQFLISFYEKMQSDKGSIPDRFSAQQFSDYHSELNMSSLELGDSALYFCASSARTSGFTDTQYFGPGTRLTVL.

This chain uses TRBV2 with TRBJ1-2; a weak D match, TRBD1 (6 bases). The germline V gene encodes CDR1 SNHLY and CDR2 FYNNEI. V lost 10 bases and J 0 bases, leaving 12 bases between the germline ends. The CDR3 is 13 residues long. For the CDR3, the DNA is TGTGCCACCCACAGGGAAGCTAACTATGGCTACACCTTC. It translates to CATHREANYGYTF. Supplemented by reference TRBV2 and TRBJ1-2, the full variable domain reads EPEVTQTPSHQVTQMGQEVILRCVPISNHLYFYWYRQILGQKVEFLVSFYNNEISEKSEIFDDQFSVERPDGSNFTLKIRSTKLEDSAMYFCATHREANYGYTFGSGTRLTVV.

This clone was seen just once. The gene calls are TRBV18 and TRBJ2-5; TRBD2 matches at 8 bases. This CDR3 spans 15 amino acids. Germline V gene data show CDR1 as KGHSH and CDR2 as LQKENI. Unmatched junction bases numbered 7, after V lost 6 bases and J lost 1 base. CDR3 sequence: CASSASGGTQETQYF. The CDR3 coding sequence is TGTGCCAGCTCGGCGAGCGGGGGCACCCAAGAGACCCAGTACTTC.

The CDR3, as DNA: TGTGCCAGCATTCGCGGGGTTCGGAGGGGAGTGCGTGAAAAACTGTTTTTT. This sequence encodes CASIRGVRRGVREKLFF. The chain combines TRBV6-4 with TRBJ1-4, with D possibly being TRBD1 (5 bases). This CDR3 is 17 amino acids long. The germline V and J ends were trimmed by 7 bases and 7 bases, with 25 bases remaining between them. CDR1 MRHNA and CDR2 SNTAGT come from the germline V gene.

V is TRBV20-1 and J is TRBJ1-1; TRBD1 is a possible D gene (5 bases). Germline V lookup: CDR1 DFQATT, CDR2 SNEGSKA (reference sequence). The CDR3 contains 11 residues. The germline V and J ends were trimmed by 6 bases and 3 bases, with 8 bases remaining between them. CDR3 region: CSAGGYTEAFF. CDR3 DNA sequence: TGCAGTGCGGGGGGGTACACTGAAGCTTTCTTT.

J is TRBJ1-2 and V is TRBV6-5; D may be TRBD1 (5 bases). Germline V gene sequence: CDR1 MNHEY, CDR2 SVGAGI. Trimming left V 5 bases short and J 6 bases short, with 10 bases between. The CDR3 totals 12 residues. CDR3 sequence: CASSEDSDGYTF. The CDR3 DNA reads TGTGCCAGCAGTGAAGACAGCGATGGCTACACCTTC.

This clone was found once. CDR3: CSVEGQNYGYTF. CDR3 sequence (DNA): TGCAGCGTTGAAGGACAGAACTATGGCTACACCTTC. The V and J genes are TRBV29-1 and TRBJ1-2; D perhaps matches TRBD1 (5 bases). The V and J ends lost 1 base and 2 bases respectively, with 5 bases between them. The CDR3 runs to 12 residues. CDR1 SQVTM and CDR2 ANQGSEA come from the germline V gene.

The CDR3 bases are TGTGCTAGTGGTTTGGTCATAGACAGGGTCGGAAAGCTGTTTTTT. Its protein is CASGLVIDRVGKLFF. V gene TRBV12-5 combines with J gene TRBJ2-2; 7 nucleotides agree with TRBD1. V dropped 0 bases and J dropped 12; count of bases not matched to a gene: 10. Germline assignment: CDR1 LGHNT and CDR2 FRNRAP. This CDR3 has 15 residues.

The chain joins TRBV2 to TRBJ2-7, with D tentatively TRBD1 (6 bases). Per the germline V gene, CDR1 is SNHLY and CDR2 is FYNNEI. V lost 2 bases and J lost 4, with 18 bases in between. This CDR3 has 16 amino acids. CDR3 protein: CASSETRTVGRYEQYF. The DNA for the CDR3 is TGTGCCAGCAGTGAAACCAGGACAGTCGGTCGTTACGAGCAGTACTTC.

V usage is TRBV13 and J usage is TRBJ2-7; D possibly corresponds to TRBD1 (6 bases). Per germline, CDR1 PRHDT and CDR2 FYEKMQ (reference sequence). The CDR3 has 13 residues. V lost 0 bases, J lost 3 bases, and 6 bases lay in between. The CDR3 nucleotides are TGTGCCAGCAGCTTAGGACAGGGCTACGAGCAGTACTTC. Encoded protein: CASSLGQGYEQYF.

The chain links TRBV1 to TRBJ1-5; the tabulated D call, TRBD1, remains unverified against the DNA. TRBV1 constitutes a pseudogene. CDR3 length: 17 amino acids. DNA of the CDR3: TGCACCAGCAGCCAAGGAGGACAGTCCCGTTACGATCAGCCCCAGCATTTT. Its translation: CTSSQGGQSRYDQPQHF.

This clone was observed once. The chain is built from TRBV10-2 and TRBJ2-1; TRBD1 agrees at 12 bases. Germline-derived CDR1 and CDR2 are WSHSY and SAAADI. The length of the CDR3 is 13 residues. The CDR3 nucleotides read TGCGGCGTGGGACAGGGGGCTTATAATGAGCAGTTCTTC. This codes for CGVGQGAYNEQFF.